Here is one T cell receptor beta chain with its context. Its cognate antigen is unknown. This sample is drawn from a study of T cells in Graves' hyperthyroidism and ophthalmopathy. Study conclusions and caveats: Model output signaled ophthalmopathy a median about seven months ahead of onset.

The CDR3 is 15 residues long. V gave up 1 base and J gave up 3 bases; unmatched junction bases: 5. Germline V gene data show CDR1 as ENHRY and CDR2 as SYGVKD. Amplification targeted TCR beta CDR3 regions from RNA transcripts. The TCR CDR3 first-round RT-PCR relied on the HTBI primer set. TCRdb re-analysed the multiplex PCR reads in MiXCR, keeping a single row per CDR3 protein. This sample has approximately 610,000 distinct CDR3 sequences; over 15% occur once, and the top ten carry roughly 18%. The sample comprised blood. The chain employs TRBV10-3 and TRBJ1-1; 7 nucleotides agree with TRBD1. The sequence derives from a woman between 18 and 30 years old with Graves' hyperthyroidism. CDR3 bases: TGTGCCATCAGTGAGTTAGGGGGCCCGGACACTGAAGCTTTCTTT. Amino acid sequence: CAISELGGPDTEAFF.